The clone carrying this T cell receptor (beta chain) was seen a handful of times. No antigen is known for it. From germline, CDR1 is SNHLY and CDR2 FYNNEI. This CDR3 spans 15 amino acids. Trimming took off 6 bases at V and 7 bases at J, with 18 bases between the two ends. TCRdb re-called the reads with MiXCR, one entry per CDR3 protein. The sample has 750,000 to 950,000 distinct CDR3 sequences, just under 30% seen once. This sample stems from a study of T cell repertoires in cytomegalovirus infection. Looking at the study overall: Carrying CMV and the relevant HLA type showed in public TCR beta signatures.

General study findings and limits: The study identified carriers of CMV plus the relevant HLA from cumulative public TCR beta family frequency.

This sequence originates from a human donor in good health (CMV status not recorded). Some clones in this sample may be carry-over from other donors' samples. The sample consisted of cultured CD8+ T cells from PBMCs, taken from culture after CMV antigen stimulation. The J gene is TRBJ1-4, the V gene TRBV2; no definite D call. CDR3 amino acids: CASRDSLESGEKLFF. CDR3 nucleotides: TGTGCCAGCAGGGATTCACTGGAGTCAGGTGAAAAACTGTTTTTT. The full variable domain, with the rest looked up from reference TRBV2 and TRBJ1-4, is EPEVTQTPSHQVTQMGQEVILRCVPISNHLYFYWYRQILGQKVEFLVSFYNNEISEKSEIFDDQFSVERPDGSNFTLKIRSTKLEDSAMYFCASRDSLESGEKLFFGSGTQLSVL.